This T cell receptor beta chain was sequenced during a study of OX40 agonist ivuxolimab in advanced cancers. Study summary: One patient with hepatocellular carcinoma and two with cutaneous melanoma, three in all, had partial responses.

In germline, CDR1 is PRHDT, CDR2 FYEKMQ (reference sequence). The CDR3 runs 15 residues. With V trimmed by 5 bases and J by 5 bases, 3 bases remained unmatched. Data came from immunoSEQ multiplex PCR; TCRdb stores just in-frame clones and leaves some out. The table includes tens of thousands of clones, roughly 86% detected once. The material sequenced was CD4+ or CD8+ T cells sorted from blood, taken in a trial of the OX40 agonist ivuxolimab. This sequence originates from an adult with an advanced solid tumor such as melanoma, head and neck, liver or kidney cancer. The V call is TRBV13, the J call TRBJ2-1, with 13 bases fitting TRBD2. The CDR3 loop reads CASSRGLAGNNEQFF. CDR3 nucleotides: TGTGCCAGCAGCCGGGGACTAGCGGGGAACAATGAGCAGTTCTTC. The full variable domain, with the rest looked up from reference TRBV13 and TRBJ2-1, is AAGVIQSPRHLIKEKRETATLKCYPIPRHDTVYWYQQGPGQDPQFLISFYEKMQSDKGSIPDRFSAQQFSDYHSELNMSSLELGDSALYFCASSRGLAGNNEQFFGPGTRLTVL.